These 15 T cell receptor beta chains were sequenced from one sample in a study of human CD8 memory T cell subsets. Libraries targeted TCR beta using 5' RACE with UMIs. Reanalyzing the 5' RACE reads, TCRdb keeps one entry per CDR3 protein, without DNA. Its table lists about 3,700 distinct CDR3 sequences. The sequenced sample consisted of CD8+ T cells from PBMCs. Every receptor here comes from a human donor in good health.

The chain couples TRBV20-1 to TRBJ2-7; TCRdb returns TRBD1, unconfirmable since there is no DNA. CDR3 length: 13 amino acids. Germline values: CDR1 DFQATT, CDR2 SNEGSKA (reference sequence). CDR3 sequence: CSARGDREYEQYF.

By frequency, this clonotype is medium-sized. The gene calls are TRBV7-8 and TRBJ1-1. Germline CDR1 reads SGHVS; CDR2 reads FQNEAQ. This CDR3 spans 18 amino acids. CDR3 sequence reads: CASSLVSAGRHLRTEAFF.

The chain couples TRBV6-4 to TRBJ2-3. Germline CDR1 is MRHNA and CDR2 is SNTAGT. This CDR3 region has 13 residues. The CDR3 region is CASSASATDTQYF.

This chain joins TRBV6-4 and TRBJ2-1; absent DNA, TCRdb's TRBD1 call cannot be checked. The V gene's germline CDR1 is MRHNA and CDR2 SNTAGT. This CDR3 has 14 residues. The CDR3 spells CASSALTGEDEQFF.

This clonotype is classed as medium-sized (0.01 to 0.1%) by frequency. The chain recombines TRBV5-4 with TRBJ2-5; the D call of TRBD1 rests on TCRdb alone, since no DNA is present to check it. The CDR3 extends over 14 amino acids. CDR1 is SGHNT, CDR2 YYREEE, per germline (reference sequence). CDR3 sequence reads: CASSAGRNQETQYF.

V gene TRBV4-1 combines with J gene TRBJ2-7; TCRdb's D call, TRBD2, is unchecked because there is no DNA. CDR3 length: 16 amino acids. The germline gives CDR1 MGHRA, CDR2 YSYEKL. CDR3 residues: CASSQDQSGVLGEQYF.

CDR3 sequence: CASSRLADFYNEQFF. The V and J genes are TRBV11-2 and TRBJ2-1; lacking DNA, the TRBD2 call made by TCRdb goes unchecked. Germline V gene lookup returns CDR1 SGHAT and CDR2 FQNNGV. This CDR3 comprises 15 residues.

V and J are TRBV11-2 and TRBJ2-3; the D call from TCRdb, TRBD2, cannot be confirmed without DNA. CDR1 SGHAT and CDR2 FQNNGV come from the germline V gene. The length of the CDR3 is 17 residues. The CDR3 protein is CASSGTSGPLSTDTQYF. The variable domain in full, completed from reference TRBV11-2 and TRBJ2-3, reads EAGVAQSPRYKIIEKRQSVAFWCNPISGHATLYWYQQILGQGPKLLIQFQNNGVVDDSQLPKDRFSAERLKGVDSTLKIQPAKLEDSAVYLCASSGTSGPLSTDTQYFGPGTRLTVL.

This chain connects TRBV20-1 to TRBJ1-1; TCRdb proposes TRBD1, but this gene call is untestable without DNA. CDR1 and CDR2 (germline): DFQATT, SNEGSKA (reference sequence). This CDR3 contains 13 residues. The CDR3 is CSATQDRDTEAFF.

The chain uses TRBV10-3 and TRBJ2-7; with no DNA, the TCRdb D assignment of TRBD2 cannot be verified. The CDR3 is made up of 13 amino acids. Per germline, CDR1 ENHRY and CDR2 SYGVKD. This CDR3 reads CAIATSGTYEQYF.

This chain joins TRBV5-5 and TRBJ1-2; lacking DNA, the TRBD1 call made by TCRdb goes unchecked. CDR1 is SGHKS and CDR2 is YYEKEE in the germline V gene (reference sequence). This CDR3 spans 13 amino acids. CDR3 in amino acids: CASSQTGDHGYTF.

The V gene is TRBV5-4, the J gene TRBJ2-1. The CDR3 loop spans 11 amino acids. Germline CDR1 reads SGHNT; CDR2 reads YYREEE (reference sequence). This CDR3 is CASSSYNEQFF.

The chain employs TRBV30 and TRBJ2-1. Germline CDR1 GTSNPN, CDR2 SVGIG (reference sequence). This CDR3 is 13 amino acids long. CDR3 residues: CAWSVTQGDEQFF.

This clonotype registers medium-sized by frequency. The chain links TRBV28 to TRBJ2-2. Germline CDR1 and CDR2: MDHEN and SYDVKM. The CDR3 is made up of 12 amino acids. CDR3 amino acids: CASSRTEGELFF.

The chain links TRBV15 to TRBJ2-1; without DNA, the TCRdb call of TRBD1 cannot be checked. The CDR3 has 14 residues. Germline CDR1 LNHNV, CDR2 YYDKDF (reference sequence). CDR3 in amino acids: CATSREGGYNEQFF.